The clone carrying this TCR beta chain has only a few counts. CDR3 size: 14 residues. CDR1 and CDR2 from the germline V gene are MDHEN and SYDVKM. Trimming took off 8 bases at V and 4 bases at J, with 14 bases between the two ends. This sample was taken from a study of blood T cell repertoires in COVID-19. The protocol was immunoSEQ multiplex PCR, while the TCRdb copy is restricted to in-frame clones and leaves out a portion. Among around 68,000 clones, 65% to 85% were seen once, and the ten largest hold roughly a tenth. The chain carries TRBV28 and TRBJ2-2; D is uncertain. The receptor was isolated from a woman between 50 and 59 years old with acute or convalescent COVID-19. What was sequenced was peripheral blood. The CDR3 nucleotides are TGTGCCAGCCACCCTCCTCTCAGCACCGGGGAGCTGTTTTTT. Protein sequence: CASHPPLSTGELFF.